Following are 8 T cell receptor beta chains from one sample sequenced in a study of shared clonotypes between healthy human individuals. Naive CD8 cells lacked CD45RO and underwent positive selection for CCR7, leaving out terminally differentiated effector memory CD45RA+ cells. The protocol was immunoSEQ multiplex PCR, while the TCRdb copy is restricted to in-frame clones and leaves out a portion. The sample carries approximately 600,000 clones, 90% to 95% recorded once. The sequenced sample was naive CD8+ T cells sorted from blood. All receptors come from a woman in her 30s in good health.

CDR3 DNA: TGTGCCAGCAGTATTAACTACAATGAGCAGTTCTTC. Its translation is CASSINYNEQFF. The rearrangement links TRBV25-1 to TRBJ2-1; D unclear. V gave up 5 bases and J gave up 3 bases, with 5 bases separating them. This CDR3 comprises 12 residues. Per the germline V gene, CDR1 is MGHDK and CDR2 is SYGVNS.

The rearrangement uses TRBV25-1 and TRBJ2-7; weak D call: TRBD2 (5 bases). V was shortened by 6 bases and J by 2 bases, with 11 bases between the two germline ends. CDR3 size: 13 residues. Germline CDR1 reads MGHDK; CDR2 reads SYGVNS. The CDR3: CASSELDAYEQYF. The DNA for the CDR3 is TGTGCCAGCAGCGAACTAGACGCCTACGAGCAGTACTTC.

Here the CDR3 DNA reads TGTGCCAGCAGTCCTCTTTACGGGACAGGGGCGGCCGGGGAGCTGTTTTTT. This gives the protein CASSPLYGTGAAGELFF. The V gene is TRBV27, the J gene TRBJ2-2; 10 nucleotides match TRBD1. Per the germline V gene, CDR1 is MNHEY and CDR2 is SMNVEV (reference sequence). This CDR3 comprises 17 residues. V trimming: 5 bases; J trimming: 6 bases; junction bases outside the gene matches: 12.

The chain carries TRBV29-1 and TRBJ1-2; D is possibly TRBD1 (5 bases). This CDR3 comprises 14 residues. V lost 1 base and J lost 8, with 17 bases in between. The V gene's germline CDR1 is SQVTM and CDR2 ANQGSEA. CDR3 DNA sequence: TGCAGCGTTGAAGCCGGGGCAAAGGAGTCGGGCTACACCTTC. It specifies CSVEAGAKESGYTF.

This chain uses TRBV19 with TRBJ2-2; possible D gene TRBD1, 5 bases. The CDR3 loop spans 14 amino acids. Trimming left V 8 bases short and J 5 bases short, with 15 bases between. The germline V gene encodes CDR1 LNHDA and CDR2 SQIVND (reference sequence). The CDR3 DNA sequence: TGTGCCAGTCGGCAGGGCTCTCCGACCGGGGAGCTGTTTTTT. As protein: CASRQGSPTGELFF.

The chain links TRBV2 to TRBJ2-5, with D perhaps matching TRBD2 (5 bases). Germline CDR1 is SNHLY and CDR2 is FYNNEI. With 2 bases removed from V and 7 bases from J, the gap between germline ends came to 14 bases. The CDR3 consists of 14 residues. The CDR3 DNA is TGTGCCAGCAGTGAAACCGAGGGTCCAGCGACCCAGTACTTC. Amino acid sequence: CASSETEGPATQYF. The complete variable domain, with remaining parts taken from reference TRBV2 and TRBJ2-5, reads EPEVTQTPSHQVTQMGQEVILRCVPISNHLYFYWYRQILGQKVEFLVSFYNNEISEKSEIFDDQFSVERPDGSNFTLKIRSTKLEDSAMYFCASSETEGPATQYFGPGTRLLVL.

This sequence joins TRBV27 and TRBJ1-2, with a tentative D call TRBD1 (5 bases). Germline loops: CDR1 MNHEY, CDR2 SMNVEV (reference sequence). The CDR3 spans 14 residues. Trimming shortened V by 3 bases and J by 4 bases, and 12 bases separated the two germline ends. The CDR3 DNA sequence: TGTGCCAGCAGTTTCCTGGGGGGAGCCTATGGCTACACCTTC. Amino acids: CASSFLGGAYGYTF.

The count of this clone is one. CDR3 nucleotides: TGTGCCAGCAGTTTTTCAGCTTTTAGCACAGATACGCAGTATTTT. The encoded protein is CASSFSAFSTDTQYF. The chain links TRBV27 to TRBJ2-3; D remains ambiguous. The length of the CDR3 is 15 residues. From germline, CDR1 is MNHEY and CDR2 SMNVEV (reference sequence). Trimming stripped 3 bases from V and 0 bases from J, with 10 bases between.